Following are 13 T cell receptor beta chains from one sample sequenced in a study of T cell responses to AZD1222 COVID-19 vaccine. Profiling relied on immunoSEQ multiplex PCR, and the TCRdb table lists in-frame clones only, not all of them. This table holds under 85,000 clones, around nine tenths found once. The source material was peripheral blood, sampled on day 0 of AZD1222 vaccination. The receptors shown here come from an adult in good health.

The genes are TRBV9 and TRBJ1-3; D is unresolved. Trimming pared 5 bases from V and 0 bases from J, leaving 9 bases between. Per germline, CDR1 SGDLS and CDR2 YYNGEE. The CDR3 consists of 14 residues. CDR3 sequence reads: CASSRASSGNTIYF. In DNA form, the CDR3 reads TGTGCCAGCAGTAGGGCGAGCTCTGGAAACACCATATATTTT.

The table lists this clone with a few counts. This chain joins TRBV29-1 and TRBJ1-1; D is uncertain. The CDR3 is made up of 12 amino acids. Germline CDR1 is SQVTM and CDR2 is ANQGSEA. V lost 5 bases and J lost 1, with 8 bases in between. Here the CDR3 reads CSVRWPNTEAFF. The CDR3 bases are TGCAGCGTTAGGTGGCCGAACACTGAAGCTTTCTTT. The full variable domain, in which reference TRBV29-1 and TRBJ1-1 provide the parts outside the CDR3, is SAVISQKPSRDICQRGTSLTIQCQVDSQVTMMFWYRQQPGQSLTLIATANQGSEATYESGFVIDKFPISRPNLTFSTLTVSNMSPEDSSIYLCSVRWPNTEAFFGQGTRLTVV.

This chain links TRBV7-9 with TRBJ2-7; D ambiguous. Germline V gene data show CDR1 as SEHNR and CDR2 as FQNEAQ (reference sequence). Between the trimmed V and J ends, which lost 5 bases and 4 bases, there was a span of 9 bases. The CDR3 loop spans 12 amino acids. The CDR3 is CASSPPGYEQYF. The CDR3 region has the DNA TGTGCCAGCAGCCCGCCCGGGTACGAGCAGTACTTC.

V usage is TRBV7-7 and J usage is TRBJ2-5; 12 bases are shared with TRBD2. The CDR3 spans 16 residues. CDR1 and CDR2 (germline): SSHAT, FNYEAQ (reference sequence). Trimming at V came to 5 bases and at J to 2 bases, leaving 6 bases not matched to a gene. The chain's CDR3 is CASSPGLAGQQETQYF. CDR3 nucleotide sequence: TGTGCCAGCAGCCCAGGACTAGCGGGGCAACAAGAGACCCAGTACTTC.

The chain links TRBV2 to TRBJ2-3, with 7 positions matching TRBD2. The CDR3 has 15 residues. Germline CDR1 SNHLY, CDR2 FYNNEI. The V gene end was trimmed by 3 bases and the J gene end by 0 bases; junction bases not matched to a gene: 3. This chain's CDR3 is CASSELAASTDTQYF. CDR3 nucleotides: TGTGCCAGCAGTGAGCTAGCGGCTAGCACAGATACGCAGTATTTT.

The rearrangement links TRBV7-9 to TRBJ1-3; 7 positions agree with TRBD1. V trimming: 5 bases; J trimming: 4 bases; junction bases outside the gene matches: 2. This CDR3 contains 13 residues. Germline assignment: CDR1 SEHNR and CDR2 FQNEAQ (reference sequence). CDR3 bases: TGTGCCAGCAGCAGGGGGCTGGGAAACACCATATATTTT. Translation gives CASSRGLGNTIYF.

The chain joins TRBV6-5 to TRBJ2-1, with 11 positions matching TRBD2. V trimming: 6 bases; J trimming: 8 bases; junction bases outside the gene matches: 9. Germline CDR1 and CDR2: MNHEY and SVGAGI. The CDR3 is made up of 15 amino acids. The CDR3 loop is CASSRVAGGAHEQFF. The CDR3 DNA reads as TGTGCCAGCAGCAGAGTAGCGGGGGGGGCCCATGAGCAGTTCTTC.

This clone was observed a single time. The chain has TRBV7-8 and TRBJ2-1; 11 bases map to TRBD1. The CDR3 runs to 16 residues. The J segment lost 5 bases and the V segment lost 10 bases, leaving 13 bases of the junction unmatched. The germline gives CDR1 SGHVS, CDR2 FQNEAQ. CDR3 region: CATVPRRDRGDNEQFF. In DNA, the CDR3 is TGTGCCACCGTACCACGAAGGGACAGGGGGGACAATGAGCAGTTCTTC.

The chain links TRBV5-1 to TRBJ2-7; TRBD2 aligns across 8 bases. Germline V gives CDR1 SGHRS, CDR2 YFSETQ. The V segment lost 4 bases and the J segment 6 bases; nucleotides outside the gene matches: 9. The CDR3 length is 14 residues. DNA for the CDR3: TGCGCCAGCAGCCTCGGGACTAGAGCGTTCGAGCAGTACTTC. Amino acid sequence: CASSLGTRAFEQYF.

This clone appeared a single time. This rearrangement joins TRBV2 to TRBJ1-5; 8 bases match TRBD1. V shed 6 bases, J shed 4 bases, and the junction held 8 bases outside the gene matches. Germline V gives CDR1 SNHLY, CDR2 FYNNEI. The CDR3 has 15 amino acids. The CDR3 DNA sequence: TGTGCCAGCAGGCAGGACAGGGTAAATAATCAGCCCCAGCATTTT. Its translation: CASRQDRVNNQPQHF.

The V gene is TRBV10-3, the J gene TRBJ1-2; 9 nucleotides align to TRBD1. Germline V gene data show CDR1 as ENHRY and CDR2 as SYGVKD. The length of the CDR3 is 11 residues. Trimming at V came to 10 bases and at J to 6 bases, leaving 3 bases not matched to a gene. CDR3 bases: TGTGCCAACCGGACAGGGGATGGCTACACCTTC. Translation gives CANRTGDGYTF.

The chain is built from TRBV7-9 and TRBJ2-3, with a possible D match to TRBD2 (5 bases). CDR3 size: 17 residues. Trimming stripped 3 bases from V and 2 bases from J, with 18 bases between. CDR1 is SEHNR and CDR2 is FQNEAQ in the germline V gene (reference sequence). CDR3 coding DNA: TGTGCCAGCAGCTTGGCAGGCGGGTACCTAATCACAGATACGCAGTATTTT. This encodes CASSLAGGYLITDTQYF.

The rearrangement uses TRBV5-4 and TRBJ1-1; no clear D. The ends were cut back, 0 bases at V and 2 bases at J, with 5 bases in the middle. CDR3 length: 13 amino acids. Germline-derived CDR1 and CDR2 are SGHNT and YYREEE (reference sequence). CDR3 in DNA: TGTGCCAGCAGCTTGGAAATCAACACTGAAGCTTTCTTT. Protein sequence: CASSLEINTEAFF.